This T cell receptor (beta chain) came from a study of blood T cell repertoires in COVID-19. Whole-study context: Some COVID-19 samples were acute and others convalescent; all came from the United States, Italy and Spain.

The assay was immunoSEQ multiplex PCR, and TCRdb's table has in-frame clones only and misses some. The sample holds fewer than 500,000 clones, around 87% seen once. CDR3 length equals 15 residues. Germline assignment: CDR1 SNHLY and CDR2 FYNNEI. V was clipped by 6 bases and J by 0 bases; unmatched bases: 5. J is TRBJ2-7 and V is TRBV2, with 10 bases identical to TRBD1. Sample: PBMCs or T cells enriched from blood (not recorded which). The sequence was collected from a man younger than 40 who had recovered from COVID-19. This CDR3 reads CASRTGGVSSYEQYF. The CDR3 nucleotides read TGTGCCAGCAGGACAGGGGGCGTTAGCTCCTACGAGCAGTACTTC.